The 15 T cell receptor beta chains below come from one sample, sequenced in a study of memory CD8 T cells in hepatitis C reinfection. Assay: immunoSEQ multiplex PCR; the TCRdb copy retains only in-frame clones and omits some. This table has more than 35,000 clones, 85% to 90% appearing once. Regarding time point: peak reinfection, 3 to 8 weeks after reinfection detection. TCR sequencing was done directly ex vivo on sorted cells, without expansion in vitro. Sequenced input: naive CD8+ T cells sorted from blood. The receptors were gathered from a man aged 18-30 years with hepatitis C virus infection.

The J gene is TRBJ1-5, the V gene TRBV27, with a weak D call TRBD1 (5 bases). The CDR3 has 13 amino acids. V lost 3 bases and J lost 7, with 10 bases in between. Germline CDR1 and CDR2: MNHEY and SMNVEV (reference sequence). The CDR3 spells CASSLGQWQPQHF. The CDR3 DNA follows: TGTGCCAGCAGTTTGGGGCAGTGGCAGCCCCAGCATTTT.

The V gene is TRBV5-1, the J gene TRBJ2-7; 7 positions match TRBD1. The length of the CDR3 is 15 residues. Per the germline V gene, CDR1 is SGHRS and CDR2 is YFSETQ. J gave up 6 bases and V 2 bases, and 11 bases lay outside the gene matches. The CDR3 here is CASSFAERGRFEQYF. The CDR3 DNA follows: TGCGCCAGCAGCTTTGCGGAAAGGGGGCGATTCGAGCAGTACTTC. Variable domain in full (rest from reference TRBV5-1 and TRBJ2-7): KAGVTQTPRYLIKTRGQQVTLSCSPISGHRSVSWYQQTPGQGLQFLFEYFSETQRNKGNFPGRFSGRQFSNSRSEMNVSTLELGDSALYLCASSFAERGRFEQYFGPGTRLTVT.

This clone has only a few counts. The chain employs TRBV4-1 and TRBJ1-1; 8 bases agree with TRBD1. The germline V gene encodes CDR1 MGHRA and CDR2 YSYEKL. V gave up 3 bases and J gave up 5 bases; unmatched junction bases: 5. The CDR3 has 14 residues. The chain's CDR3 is CASSQPGGWTEAFF. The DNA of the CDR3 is TGCGCCAGCAGCCAGCCAGGGGGCTGGACTGAAGCTTTCTTT.

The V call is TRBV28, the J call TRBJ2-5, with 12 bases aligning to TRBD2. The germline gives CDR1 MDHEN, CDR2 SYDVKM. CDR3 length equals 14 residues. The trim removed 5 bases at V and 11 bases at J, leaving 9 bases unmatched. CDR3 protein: CASSRTSGTSEQYF. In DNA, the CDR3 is TGTGCCAGCAGTCGGACTAGCGGGACTTCAGAGCAGTACTTC.

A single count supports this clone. CDR3 bases: TGCGCCAGCAGTGCGGGGGCGGGAGTGGCGGAAGAGACCCAGTACTTC. Its translation is CASSAGAGVAEETQYF. The chain couples TRBV10-1 to TRBJ2-5; a weak D match, TRBD2 (7 bases). V lost 4 bases, J lost 3 bases, and 18 bases lay in between. Germline CDR1 and CDR2: WNHNN and SYGVQD (reference sequence). The CDR3 sequence is 16 residues long.

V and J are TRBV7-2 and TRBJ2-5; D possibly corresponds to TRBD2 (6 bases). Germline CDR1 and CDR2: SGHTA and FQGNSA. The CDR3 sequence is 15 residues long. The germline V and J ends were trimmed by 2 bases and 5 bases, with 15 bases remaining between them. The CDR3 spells CASSLYTAGGETQYF. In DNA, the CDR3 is TGTGCCAGCAGCTTATATACAGCGGGTGGGGAGACCCAGTACTTC.

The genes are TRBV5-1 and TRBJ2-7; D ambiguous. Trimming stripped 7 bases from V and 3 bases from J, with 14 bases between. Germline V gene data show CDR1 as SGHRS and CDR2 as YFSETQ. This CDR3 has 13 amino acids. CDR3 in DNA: TGCGCCAGCGACTCTGGGTACGACTACGAGCAGTACGTC. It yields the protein CASDSGYDYEQYV.

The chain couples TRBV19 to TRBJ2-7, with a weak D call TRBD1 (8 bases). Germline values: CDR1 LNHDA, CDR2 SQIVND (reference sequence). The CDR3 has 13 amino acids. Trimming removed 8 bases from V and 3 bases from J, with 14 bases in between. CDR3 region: CASGTGGGYEQYF. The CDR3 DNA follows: TGTGCCAGTGGCACAGGGGGGGGCTACGAGCAGTACTTC.

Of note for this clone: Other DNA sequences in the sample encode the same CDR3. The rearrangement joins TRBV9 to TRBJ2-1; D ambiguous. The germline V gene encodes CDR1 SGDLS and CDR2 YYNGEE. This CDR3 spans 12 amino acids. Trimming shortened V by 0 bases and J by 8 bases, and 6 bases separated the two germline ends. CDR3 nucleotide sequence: TGTGCCAGCAGCGTAGGAGTGGATGAGCAGTTCTTC. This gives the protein CASSVGVDEQFF.

CDR3 sequence (DNA): TGTGCCAGCAGGCAGGGGAGAGGTCAGCCCCAGCATTTT. Translated, it gives CASRQGRGQPQHF. The chain recombines TRBV6-1 with TRBJ1-5; D might be TRBD1 (6 bases). Germline V lookup: CDR1 MNHNS, CDR2 SASEGT. The V end lost 6 bases, the J end lost 6 bases, and 12 bases lay between the germline ends. The CDR3 is made up of 13 amino acids.

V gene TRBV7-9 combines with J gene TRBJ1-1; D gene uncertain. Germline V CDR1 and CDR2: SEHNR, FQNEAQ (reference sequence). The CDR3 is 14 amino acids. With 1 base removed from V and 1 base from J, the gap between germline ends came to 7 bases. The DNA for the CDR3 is TGTGCCAGCAGCTTAGGGCCGAAGAACACTGAAGCTTTCTTT. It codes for CASSLGPKNTEAFF.

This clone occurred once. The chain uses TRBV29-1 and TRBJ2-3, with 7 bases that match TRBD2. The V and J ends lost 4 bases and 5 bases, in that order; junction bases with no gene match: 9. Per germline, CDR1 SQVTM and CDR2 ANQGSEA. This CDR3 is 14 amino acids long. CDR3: CSVAHVGGGDTQYF. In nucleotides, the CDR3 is TGCAGCGTTGCCCATGTGGGGGGGGGAGATACGCAGTATTTT.

The CDR3: CASSPRDRGSYEQYF. CDR3 bases: TGTGCCAGCAGCCCCCGGGACAGGGGGTCCTACGAGCAGTACTTC. V usage is TRBV28 and J usage is TRBJ2-7; 11 bases line up with TRBD1. The CDR3 consists of 15 residues. The germline V gene encodes CDR1 MDHEN and CDR2 SYDVKM. J was trimmed by 1 base and V by 6 bases; bases with no gene match: 5.

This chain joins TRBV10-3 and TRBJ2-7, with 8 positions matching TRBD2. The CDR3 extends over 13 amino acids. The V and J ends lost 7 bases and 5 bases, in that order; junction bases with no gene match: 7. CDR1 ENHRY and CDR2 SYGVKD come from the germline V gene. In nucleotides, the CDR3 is TGTGCCATCACTCCGGGGGGGCCGGACGAGCAGTACGTC. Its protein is CAITPGGPDEQYV.

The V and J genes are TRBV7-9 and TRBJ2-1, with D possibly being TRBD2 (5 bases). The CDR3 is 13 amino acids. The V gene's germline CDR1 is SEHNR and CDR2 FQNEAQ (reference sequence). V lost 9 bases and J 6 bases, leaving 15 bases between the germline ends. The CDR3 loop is CASDRAGRNEQFF. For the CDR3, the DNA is TGTGCCAGTGATCGGGCGGGCCGCAATGAGCAGTTCTTC.